This TCR beta chain was obtained from a study of neoadjuvant nivolumab and ipilimumab in lung cancer. Whole-study results and caveats: Only two of four nivolumab-treated tumors gained richness and clonality by surgery. Only a single major-pathologic-response sample was available for clonality analysis. Resected tumors had greater TCR richness and clonality than uninvolved lung.

The data were produced by immunoSEQ multiplex PCR, yet TCRdb's version contains in-frame clones alone and is incomplete. The sample lists 40,000 or so clones, 85% to 90% seen once, with 2.5% to 3.5% in the top ten. The CDR3 totals 14 residues. The V and J ends lost 1 base and 6 bases, in that order; junction bases with no gene match: 3. Looked up from germline, CDR1 is SGHNT and CDR2 is YYREEE (reference sequence). In the case of this clone: Its antigen is not known.

The sample consisted of peripheral blood, taken before neoadjuvant nivolumab, alone or with ipilimumab. The source is an adult with non-small cell lung cancer. This chain links TRBV5-4 with TRBJ2-7; TRBD2 agrees at 11 bases. CDR3 loop: CASSLTSGSPEQYF. CDR3 nucleotide sequence: TGTGCCAGCAGCTTGACTAGCGGGAGTCCCGAGCAGTACTTC.